The present T cell receptor beta chain was sequenced within a study of T cell responses to AZD1222 COVID-19 vaccine. TCRdb's table, derived via immunoSEQ multiplex PCR, lists solely in-frame clones and lacks some. This sample carries approximately 100,000 clones, 93% of them seen once, and the ten largest clones take less than 5%. General study results and limits: In the spike-specific TCR repertoire, nearly half reportedly target unmutated variant regions.

The germline CDR1 and CDR2 sequences are SGHNT and YYREEE (reference sequence). V was clipped by 1 base and J by 10 bases, with 15 bases between them. The CDR3 loop spans 14 amino acids. Remarks on this clone: What it binds is not known.

The clonotype originates from an adult in good health. This sequence joins TRBV5-4 and TRBJ2-1, with a weak D call TRBD2 (6 bases). This material consisted of peripheral blood, taken on day 0 of AZD1222 vaccination. The CDR3 loop reads CASSLWASVGEQFF. Here the CDR3 DNA reads TGTGCCAGCAGCTTGTGGGCTAGCGTAGGCGAGCAGTTCTTC.